The clone carrying this T cell receptor beta chain was counted once. Its target is not known. This sample is part of a study of cytomegalovirus exposure and HLA in healthy donors. General study results and limits: Researchers catalogued 164 TCR beta chains as cytomegalovirus-associated. The majority of TCR sequences were rare, yet some public TCRs appeared in many donors. Further analysis, carried out later, found HLA-associated TCR beta chains more clonally expanded than equally common other chains.

This CDR3 has 16 residues. Trimming cost V 0 bases and J 3 bases; bases outside gene matches: 7. In germline, CDR1 is SGHNT, CDR2 YYREEE (reference sequence). With 60 Vbeta and 13 Jbeta primers, the PCR was carried out. Profiled with immunoSEQ multiplex PCR; TCRdb holds only in-frame clones, not every one. The repertoire includes some 110,000 clones, roughly 71% of them detected once, and around 2.6% sits in the top ten. The J gene is TRBJ1-1, the V gene TRBV5-4, with 8 bases identical to TRBD1. Sequenced input: PBMCs. The clonotype comes from a male donor in good health and CMV-seropositive. CDR3 sequence: CASSLGQGALDTEAFF. CDR3 DNA: TGTGCCAGCAGCTTGGGGCAGGGGGCGTTGGACACTGAAGCTTTCTTT.